This T cell receptor beta chain was found in a study of cytomegalovirus exposure and HLA in healthy donors. Amplification used 60 Vbeta primers and 13 Jbeta primers. This table comes from immunoSEQ multiplex PCR, and its TCRdb copy is limited to in-frame clones, with some not included. This repertoire includes about 140,000 clones. Healthy people donating bone marrow made up the donors. This clonotype was obtained from a man aged 40-49 years in good health and CMV-seronegative. The sequenced sample consisted of PBMCs.

The CDR3 loop reads CASSLPGRREFF. The CDR3, as DNA: TGTGCCAGCAGCTTACCGGGGAGGAGGGAGTTCTTC. The chain couples TRBV7-2 to TRBJ2-1; the D gene is possibly TRBD2 (6 bases). The ends were cut back, 2 bases at V and 14 bases at J, with 13 bases in the middle. The CDR3 sequence is 12 residues long. Germline values: CDR1 SGHTA, CDR2 FQGNSA.